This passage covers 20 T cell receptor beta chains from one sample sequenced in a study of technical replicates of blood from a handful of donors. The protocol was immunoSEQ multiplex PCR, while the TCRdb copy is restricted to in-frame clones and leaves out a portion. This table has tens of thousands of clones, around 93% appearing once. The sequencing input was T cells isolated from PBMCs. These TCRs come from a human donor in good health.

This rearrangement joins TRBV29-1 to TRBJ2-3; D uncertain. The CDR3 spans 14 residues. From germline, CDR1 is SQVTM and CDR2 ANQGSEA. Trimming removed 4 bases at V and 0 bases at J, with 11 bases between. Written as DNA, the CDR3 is TGCAGCGTTGTTTCCGGGTTAAGCACAGATACGCAGTATTTT. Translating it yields CSVVSGLSTDTQYF.

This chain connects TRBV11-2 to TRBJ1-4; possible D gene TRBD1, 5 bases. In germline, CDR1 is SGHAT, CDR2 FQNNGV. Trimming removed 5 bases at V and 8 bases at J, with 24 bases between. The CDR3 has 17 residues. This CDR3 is CASSQGSDIWSYEKLFF. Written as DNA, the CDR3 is TGTGCCAGCAGCCAGGGCTCCGACATATGGTCTTACGAAAAACTGTTTTTT.

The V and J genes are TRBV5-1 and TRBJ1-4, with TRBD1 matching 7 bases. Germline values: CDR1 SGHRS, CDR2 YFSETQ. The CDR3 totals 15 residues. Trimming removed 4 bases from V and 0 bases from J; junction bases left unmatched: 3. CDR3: CASSIGTATNEKLFF. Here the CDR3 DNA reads TGCGCCAGCAGCATCGGGACAGCAACTAATGAAAAACTGTTTTTT.

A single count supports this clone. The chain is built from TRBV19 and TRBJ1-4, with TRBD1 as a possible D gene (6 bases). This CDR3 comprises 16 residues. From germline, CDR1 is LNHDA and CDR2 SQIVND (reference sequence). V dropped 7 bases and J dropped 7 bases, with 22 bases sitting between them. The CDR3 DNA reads TGTGCCAGTAAACGAACCCTAGGGGGGGCGCGTGAAAAACTGTTTTTT. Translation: CASKRTLGGAREKLFF.

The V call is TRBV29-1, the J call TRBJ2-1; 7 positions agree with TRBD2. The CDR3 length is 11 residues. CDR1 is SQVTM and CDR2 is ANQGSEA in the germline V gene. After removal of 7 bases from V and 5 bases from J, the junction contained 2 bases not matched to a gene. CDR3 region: CSAGTNNEQFF. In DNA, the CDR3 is TGCAGCGCCGGGACTAACAATGAGCAGTTCTTC.

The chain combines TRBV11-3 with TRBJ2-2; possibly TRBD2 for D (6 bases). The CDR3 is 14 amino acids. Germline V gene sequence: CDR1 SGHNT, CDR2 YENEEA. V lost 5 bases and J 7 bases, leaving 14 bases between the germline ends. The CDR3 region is CASSQTRSGGELFF. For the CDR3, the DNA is TGTGCCAGCAGCCAGACTAGATCGGGCGGGGAGCTGTTTTTT.

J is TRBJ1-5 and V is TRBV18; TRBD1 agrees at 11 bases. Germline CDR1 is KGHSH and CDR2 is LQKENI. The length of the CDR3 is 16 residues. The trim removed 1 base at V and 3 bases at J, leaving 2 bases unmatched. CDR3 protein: CASSPRDRGNNQPQHF. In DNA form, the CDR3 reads TGTGCCAGCTCACCACGGGACAGGGGGAACAATCAGCCCCAGCATTTT.

The chain's CDR3 is CASSWTPGSINEQFF. CDR3 in DNA: TGTGCCAGCAGTTGGACCCCGGGGTCTATAAATGAGCAGTTCTTC. J is TRBJ2-1 and V is TRBV27; D is perhaps TRBD2 (5 bases). CDR1 and CDR2 (germline): MNHEY, SMNVEV (reference sequence). V dropped 4 bases and J dropped 7 bases, with 17 bases sitting between them. The length of the CDR3 is 15 residues.

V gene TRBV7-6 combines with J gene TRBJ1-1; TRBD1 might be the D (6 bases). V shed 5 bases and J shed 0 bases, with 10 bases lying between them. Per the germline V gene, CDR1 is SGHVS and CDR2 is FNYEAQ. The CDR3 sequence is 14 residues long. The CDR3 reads CASSPGQLNTEAFF. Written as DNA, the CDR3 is TGTGCCAGCAGCCCTGGACAGCTGAACACTGAAGCTTTCTTT.

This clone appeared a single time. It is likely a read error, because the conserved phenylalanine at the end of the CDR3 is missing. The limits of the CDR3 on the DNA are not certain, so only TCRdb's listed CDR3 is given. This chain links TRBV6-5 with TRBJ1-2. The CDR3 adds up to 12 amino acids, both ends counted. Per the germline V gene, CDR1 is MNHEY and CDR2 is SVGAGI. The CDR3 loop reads CASTSWERQPPY.

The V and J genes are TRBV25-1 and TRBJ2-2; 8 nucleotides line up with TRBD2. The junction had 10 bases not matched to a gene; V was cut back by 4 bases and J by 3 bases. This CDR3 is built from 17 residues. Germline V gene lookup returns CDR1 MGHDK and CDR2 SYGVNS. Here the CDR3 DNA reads TGTGCCAGCAGTGGAAGACAAACTAGCGGTGACACCGGGGAGCTGTTTTTT. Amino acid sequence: CASSGRQTSGDTGELFF.

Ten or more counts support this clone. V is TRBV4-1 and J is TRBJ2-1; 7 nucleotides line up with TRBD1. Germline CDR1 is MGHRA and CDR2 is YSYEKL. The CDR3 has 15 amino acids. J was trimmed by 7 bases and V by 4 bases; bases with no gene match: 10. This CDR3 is CASSRSRDSKNEQFF. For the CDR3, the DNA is TGCGCCAGCAGCCGATCCCGGGACAGTAAGAATGAGCAGTTCTTC.

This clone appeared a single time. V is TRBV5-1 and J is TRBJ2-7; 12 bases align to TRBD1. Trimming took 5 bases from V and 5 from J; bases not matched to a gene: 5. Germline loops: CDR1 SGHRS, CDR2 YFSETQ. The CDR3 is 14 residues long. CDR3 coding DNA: TGCGCCAGCAGGGCCGGGACAGGGGGCCACGAGCAGTACTTC. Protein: CASRAGTGGHEQYF.

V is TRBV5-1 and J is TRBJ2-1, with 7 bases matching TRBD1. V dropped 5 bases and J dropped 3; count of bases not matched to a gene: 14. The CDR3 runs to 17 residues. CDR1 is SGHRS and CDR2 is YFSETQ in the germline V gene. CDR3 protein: CASRITSDRANYNEQFF. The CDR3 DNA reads TGCGCCAGCAGAATTACCTCTGACAGGGCAAACTACAATGAGCAGTTCTTC.

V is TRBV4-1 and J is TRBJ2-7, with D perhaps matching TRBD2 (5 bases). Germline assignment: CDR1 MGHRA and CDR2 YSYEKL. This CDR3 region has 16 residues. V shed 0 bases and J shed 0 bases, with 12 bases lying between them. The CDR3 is CASSQEAPGISYEQYF. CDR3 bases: TGCGCCAGCAGCCAAGAAGCGCCGGGGATCTCCTACGAGCAGTACTTC.

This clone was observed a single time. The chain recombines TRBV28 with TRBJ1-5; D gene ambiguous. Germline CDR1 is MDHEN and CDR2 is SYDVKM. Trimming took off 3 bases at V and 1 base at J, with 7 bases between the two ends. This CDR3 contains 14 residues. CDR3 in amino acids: CASSFLRSNQPQHF. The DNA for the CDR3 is TGTGCCAGCAGTTTCCTAAGAAGCAATCAGCCCCAGCATTTT.

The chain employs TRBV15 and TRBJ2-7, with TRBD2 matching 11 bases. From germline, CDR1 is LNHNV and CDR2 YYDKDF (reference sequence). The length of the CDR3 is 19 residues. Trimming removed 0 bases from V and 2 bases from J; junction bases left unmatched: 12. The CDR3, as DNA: TGTGCCACCAGCAGAGATCTTGGTAGCGGGAGGGCCGAACCCTACGAGCAGTACTTC. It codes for CATSRDLGSGRAEPYEQYF.

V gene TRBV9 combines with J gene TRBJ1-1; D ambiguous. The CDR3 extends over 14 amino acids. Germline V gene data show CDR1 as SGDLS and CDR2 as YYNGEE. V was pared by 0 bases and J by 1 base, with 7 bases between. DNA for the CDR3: TGTGCCAGCAGCGTAGCGGGAGGGAACACTGAAGCTTTCTTT. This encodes CASSVAGGNTEAFF. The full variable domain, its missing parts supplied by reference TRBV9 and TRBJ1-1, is DSGVTQTPKHLITATGQRVTLRCSPRSGDLSVYWYQQSLDQGLQFLIQYYNGEERAKGNILERFSAQQFPDLHSELNLSSLELGDSALYFCASSVAGGNTEAFFGQGTRLTVV.

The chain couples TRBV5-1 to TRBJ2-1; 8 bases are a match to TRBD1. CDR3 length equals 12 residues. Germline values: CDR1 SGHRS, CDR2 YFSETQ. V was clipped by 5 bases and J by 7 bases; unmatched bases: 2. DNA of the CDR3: TGCGCCAGCAGACAGGGGGAAAATGAGCAGTTCTTC. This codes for CASRQGENEQFF.

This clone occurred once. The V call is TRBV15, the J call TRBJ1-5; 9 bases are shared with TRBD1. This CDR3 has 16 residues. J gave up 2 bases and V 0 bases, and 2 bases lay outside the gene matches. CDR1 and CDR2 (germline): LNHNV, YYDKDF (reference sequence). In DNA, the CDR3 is TGTGCCACCAGCAGAGATTGGACAGGGGGCAATCAGCCCCAGCATTTT. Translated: CATSRDWTGGNQPQHF.